Each of the 10 T cell receptor beta chains below was sequenced from the same sample in a study of OX40 agonist ivuxolimab in advanced cancers. The data were produced by immunoSEQ multiplex PCR, yet TCRdb's version contains in-frame clones alone and is incomplete. The profile shows around 14,000 clones, 65% to 80% of them singletons. Sequenced material: CD4+ or CD8+ T cells sorted from blood, taken in a trial of the OX40 agonist ivuxolimab. These receptors were obtained from an adult with an advanced solid tumor such as melanoma, head and neck, liver or kidney cancer.

This clone came up once. The rearrangement joins TRBV12-5 to TRBJ2-7; D possibly uses TRBD1 or TRBD2 (5 bases each). This CDR3 is 17 amino acids long. Germline assignment: CDR1 LGHNT and CDR2 FRNRAP. V was pared by 1 base and J by 3 bases, with 19 bases between. The CDR3 DNA reads as TGTGCTAGTGGTTTGGGGATCGGGGCACCCTTAAACTACGAGCAGTACTTC. This codes for CASGLGIGAPLNYEQYF.

The CDR3: CASSQETGGYGYTF. The CDR3 DNA follows: TGTGCCAGCAGCCAAGAAACAGGGGGCTATGGCTACACCTTC. The chain is built from TRBV14 and TRBJ1-2, with 8 bases aligning to TRBD1. The CDR3 spans 14 residues. Trimming cost V 0 bases and J 4 bases; bases outside gene matches: 1. The germline CDR1 and CDR2 sequences are SGHDN and FVKESK.

The genes are TRBV15 and TRBJ2-7; 8 bases are a match to TRBD2. The CDR3 has 15 amino acids. Germline V gene data show CDR1 as LNHNV and CDR2 as YYDKDF (reference sequence). V was pared by 1 base and J by 4 bases, with 6 bases of the junction left unmatched. CDR3 bases: TGTGCCACCAGCAGAGCTGGACTAGCCGGTTACGAGCAGTACTTC. Encoded protein: CATSRAGLAGYEQYF. The full variable domain, in which reference TRBV15 and TRBJ2-7 provide the parts outside the CDR3, is DAMVIQNPRYQVTQFGKPVTLSCSQTLNHNVMYWYQQKSSQAPKLLFHYYDKDFNNEADTPDNFQSRRPNTSFCFLDIRSPGLGDTAMYLCATSRAGLAGYEQYFGPGTRLTVT.

The chain recombines TRBV9 with TRBJ2-5; 11 nucleotides match TRBD2. The CDR3 is 19 amino acids. Germline-derived CDR1 and CDR2 are SGDLS and YYNGEE. V shed 0 bases and J 7 bases; nucleotides not matched to a gene: 17. This CDR3 is CASSVVTLGLAGGKGTQYF. The CDR3 DNA sequence: TGTGCCAGCAGCGTAGTGACTTTGGGGCTAGCGGGGGGAAAGGGGACCCAGTACTTC.

This clone was picked up a small number of times. DNA for the CDR3: TGTGCCAGCAGCTTAGGCCGAGCCAGGGCTGGGTATGGCTACACCTTC. This encodes CASSLGRARAGYGYTF. The rearrangement links TRBV13 to TRBJ1-2; D is perhaps TRBD1 (5 bases). The CDR3 has 16 residues. The V end lost 0 bases, the J end lost 5 bases, and 16 bases lay between the germline ends. Germline V gene lookup returns CDR1 PRHDT and CDR2 FYEKMQ (reference sequence).

This clone was picked up a small number of times. The chain employs TRBV4-1 and TRBJ1-2, with D uncertain. The germline CDR1 and CDR2 sequences are MGHRA and YSYEKL. Trimming took off 5 bases at V and 6 bases at J, with 10 bases between the two ends. The CDR3 spans 12 residues. The CDR3 DNA is TGCGCCAGCAGCGGGGTCCAGGATGGCTACACCTTC. Translated: CASSGVQDGYTF.

The chain couples TRBV7-6 to TRBJ2-3; 10 bases align to TRBD2. The CDR3 has 15 amino acids. In germline, CDR1 is SGHVS, CDR2 FNYEAQ. V shed 6 bases, J shed 4 bases, and the junction held 7 bases outside the gene matches. The CDR3 here is CASRETSGMADTQYF. The CDR3 DNA reads as TGTGCCAGCAGAGAAACTAGCGGGATGGCAGATACGCAGTATTTT.

The genes are TRBV28 and TRBJ2-7, with 14 bases matching TRBD2. The CDR3 contains 17 residues. V was clipped by 3 bases and J by 4 bases; unmatched bases: 8. Germline CDR1 MDHEN, CDR2 SYDVKM. For the CDR3, the DNA is TGTGCCAGCAGTTTTGTTCGCGGGACTAGCGGGAGTTACGAGCAGTACTTC. It specifies CASSFVRGTSGSYEQYF.

By proportion, this clone is medium-sized. The rearrangement joins TRBV11-3 to TRBJ1-2; 9 positions agree with TRBD1. The CDR3 consists of 16 residues. With V trimmed by 5 bases and J by 7 bases, 14 bases remained unmatched. The germline gives CDR1 SGHNT, CDR2 YENEEA. CDR3 sequence reads: CASSPTAGQGIIGYTF. CDR3 bases: TGTGCCAGCAGCCCAACGGCGGGACAGGGAATTATTGGCTACACCTTC.

V gene TRBV5-4 combines with J gene TRBJ2-7, with D possibly being TRBD1 (5 bases). Germline assignment: CDR1 SGHNT and CDR2 YYREEE (reference sequence). V was clipped by 2 bases and J by 6 bases, with 15 bases between them. This CDR3 region has 14 residues. CDR3 sequence reads: CASSFAGPLSEQYF. As DNA, the CDR3 is TGTGCCAGCAGCTTCGCAGGGCCGTTGAGCGAGCAGTACTTC.